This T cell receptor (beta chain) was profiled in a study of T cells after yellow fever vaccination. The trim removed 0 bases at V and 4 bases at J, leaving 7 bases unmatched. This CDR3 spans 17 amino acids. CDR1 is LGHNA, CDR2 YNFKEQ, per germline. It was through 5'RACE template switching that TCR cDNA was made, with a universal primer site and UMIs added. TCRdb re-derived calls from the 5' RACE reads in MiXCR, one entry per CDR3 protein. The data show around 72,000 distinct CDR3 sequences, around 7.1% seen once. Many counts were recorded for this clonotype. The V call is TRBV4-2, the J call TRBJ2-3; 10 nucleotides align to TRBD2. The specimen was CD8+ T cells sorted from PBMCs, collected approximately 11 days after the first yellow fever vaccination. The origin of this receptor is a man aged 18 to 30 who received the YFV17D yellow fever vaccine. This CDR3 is CASSQEGLAGVADTQYF. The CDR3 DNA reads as TGTGCCAGCAGCCAAGAAGGTCTAGCGGGGGTAGCAGATACGCAGTATTTT.